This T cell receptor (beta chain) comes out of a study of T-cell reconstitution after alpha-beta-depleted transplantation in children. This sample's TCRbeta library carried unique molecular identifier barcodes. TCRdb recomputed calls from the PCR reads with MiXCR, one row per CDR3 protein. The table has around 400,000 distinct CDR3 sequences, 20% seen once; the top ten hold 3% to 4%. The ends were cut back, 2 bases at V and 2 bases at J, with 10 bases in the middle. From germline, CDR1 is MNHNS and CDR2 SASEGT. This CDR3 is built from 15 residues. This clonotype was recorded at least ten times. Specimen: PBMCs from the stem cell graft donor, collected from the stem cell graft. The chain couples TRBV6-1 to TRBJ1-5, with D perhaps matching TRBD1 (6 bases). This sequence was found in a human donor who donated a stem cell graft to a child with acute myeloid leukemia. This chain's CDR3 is CASSEIAGGNQPQHF. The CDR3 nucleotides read TGTGCCAGCAGTGAAATAGCAGGGGGCAATCAGCCCCAGCATTTT.